This TCR beta chain is from a study of blood T cell repertoires in COVID-19. CDR3 length: 15 amino acids. Germline-derived CDR1 and CDR2 are SGHVS and FQNEAQ. V lost 0 bases and J lost 4; bases outside the gene matches: 3. Here immunoSEQ multiplex PCR was the method, and the copy in TCRdb shows in-frame clones only, minus some. The repertoire includes about 220,000 clones, 84% of them detected once, and 9.7% sits in the top ten. Sequencing was carried out using peripheral blood. This sequence originates from a man aged 50-60 years with active or convalescent COVID-19. The gene calls are TRBV7-8 and TRBJ2-7, with TRBD1 identical over 10 bases. The DNA for the CDR3 is TGTGCCAGCAGCTTAGCGGGGACAGGGGCTTACGAGCAGTACTTC. It is translated as CASSLAGTGAYEQYF.